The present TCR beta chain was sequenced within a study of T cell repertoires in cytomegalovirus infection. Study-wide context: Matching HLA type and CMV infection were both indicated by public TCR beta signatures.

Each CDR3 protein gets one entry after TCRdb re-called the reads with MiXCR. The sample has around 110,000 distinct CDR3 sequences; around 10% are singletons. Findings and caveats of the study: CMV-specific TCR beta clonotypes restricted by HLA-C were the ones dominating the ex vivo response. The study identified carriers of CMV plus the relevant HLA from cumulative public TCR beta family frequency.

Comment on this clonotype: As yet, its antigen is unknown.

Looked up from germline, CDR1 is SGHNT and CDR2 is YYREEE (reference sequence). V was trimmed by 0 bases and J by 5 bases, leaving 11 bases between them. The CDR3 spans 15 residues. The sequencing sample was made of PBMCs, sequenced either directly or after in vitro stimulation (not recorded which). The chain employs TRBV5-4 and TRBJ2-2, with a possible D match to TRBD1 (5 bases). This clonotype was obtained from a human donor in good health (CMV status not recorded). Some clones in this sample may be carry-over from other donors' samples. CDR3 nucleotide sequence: TGTGCCAGCAGCTTGGACGCAGGGTCGACCGGGGAGCTGTTTTTT. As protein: CASSLDAGSTGELFF.